Shown below are 4 T cell receptor beta chains from a single sample sequenced in a study of T-cell reconstitution after alpha-beta-depleted transplantation in children. Unique molecular identifiers tagged the TCRbeta library. TCRdb passed the PCR reads through MiXCR, listing each CDR3 protein once. The sample includes around 300,000 distinct CDR3 sequences, 11% of them seen just once. This specimen consisted of peripheral blood, obtained 180 days after TCRalphabeta/CD19-depleted stem cell transplant. The source of these receptors is a male patient between 2 and 15 years old who had a stem cell transplant for chronic granulomatous disease, so the T cells may come from the graft donor.

The sample holds many counts of this clonotype. As DNA, the CDR3 is TGTGCCAGCAGGCTCACAGGGCCCAGGGATGAAAAACTGTTTTTT. The encoded protein is CASRLTGPRDEKLFF. This rearrangement joins TRBV7-9 to TRBJ1-4; weak D call: TRBD1 (6 bases). CDR1 and CDR2 (germline): SEHNR, FQNEAQ (reference sequence). V was clipped by 6 bases and J by 6 bases, with 17 bases between them. The CDR3 loop spans 15 amino acids.

There are many counts of this clonotype. This chain connects TRBV9 to TRBJ2-3; 11 bases are shared with TRBD2. Trimming removed 4 bases from V and 6 bases from J; junction bases left unmatched: 4. CDR1 is SGDLS, CDR2 YYNGEE, per germline. The CDR3 is made up of 14 amino acids. This CDR3 reads CASSFSGRGDTQYF. The DNA of the CDR3 is TGTGCCAGCAGCTTTAGCGGGAGGGGTGATACGCAGTATTTT.

Ten or more counts support this clonotype. The chain couples TRBV7-9 to TRBJ2-1; weak D call: TRBD1 (6 bases). The CDR3 loop spans 14 amino acids. Trimming shortened V by 5 bases and J by 2 bases, and 10 bases separated the two germline ends. The germline CDR1 and CDR2 sequences are SEHNR and FQNEAQ (reference sequence). The CDR3 protein is CASSAWTAYNEQFF. CDR3 DNA sequence: TGTGCCAGCAGCGCCTGGACAGCCTACAATGAGCAGTTCTTC.

This clonotype was seen ten or more times. This chain uses TRBV28 with TRBJ2-7; D is ambiguous. This CDR3 is 13 amino acids long. Germline assignment: CDR1 MDHEN and CDR2 SYDVKM. The V end was cut by 1 base, the J end by 6 bases, with 10 bases between. CDR3 sequence: CASSLSGLSEQYF. The CDR3 bases are TGTGCCAGCAGTTTATCAGGCCTTTCCGAGCAGTACTTC.